This T cell receptor beta chain was sequenced during a study of metastatic and nonmetastatic thyroid tumors. Study-wide context: It was across blood and tumor or nodule tissue from malignant and benign thyroid patients that repertoires were compared. Study conclusions and caveats: Patients with malignant thyroid tumors reportedly had significantly higher TCR beta diversity than those with benign nodules, in blood and tumor.

Every patient underwent thyroid surgery untreated. Ten or more counts support this clone. Its matching antigen is unknown. This may stem from a read error, because a much larger clone lies one nucleotide away. MiXCR re-clonotyped the PCR reads for TCRdb. Here the sample spans roughly 20,000 clones, about 33% being singletons. CDR1 is MNHEY and CDR2 is SMNVEV in the germline V gene (reference sequence). V lost 7 bases to trimming and J lost 8 bases; unmatched junction nucleotides: 12. The CDR3 is 14 residues long. This receptor was obtained from a male donor with papillary thyroid cancer or a benign thyroid nodule (not recorded which). Some clones in this sample may be carry-over from other donors' samples. This chain uses TRBV27 with TRBJ1-2; 8 nucleotides agree with TRBD1. The sequenced material came from tumor tissue. The CDR3 DNA reads as TGTGCCAGCATCCCTCGACAGGGGTGGGGCGGCTACACCTTC. Protein sequence: CASIPRQGWGGYTF.